The 28 T cell receptor beta chains in this list originate from one sample, sequenced in a study of spatial heterogeneity in lung cancer. Stated time point: sample taken at primary tumor resection. Whole RNA from tumor, nontumor lung or frozen PBMC was sequenced unsorted. TCRdb re-derived calls from the 5' RACE reads in MiXCR, one entry per CDR3 protein. The data hold tens of thousands of distinct CDR3 sequences, with roughly 10% observed a single time. This specimen consisted of PBMCs, obtained at surgery. These receptors were obtained from a male donor with early-stage non-small cell lung cancer.

There are many counts of this clonotype. The gene calls are TRBV20-1 and TRBJ2-4, with 8 bases that match TRBD2. This CDR3 has 16 residues. The V and J ends lost 0 bases and 2 bases, in that order; junction bases with no gene match: 6. Germline assignment: CDR1 DFQATT and CDR2 SNEGSKA (reference sequence). CDR3 nucleotide sequence: TGCAGTGCTAGAGAATCGCTAGCGGGTACCAAAAACATTCAGTACTTC. Translating it yields CSARESLAGTKNIQYF.

This clonotype has a count of ten or more. The V gene is TRBV29-1, the J gene TRBJ2-5, with D perhaps TRBD1 or TRBD2 (5 bases each). CDR3 size: 14 residues. CDR1 is SQVTM, CDR2 ANQGSEA, per germline. Trimming removed 5 bases from V and 1 base from J, with 14 bases in between. In nucleotides, the CDR3 is TGCAGCGTTTTCCCGGGGCGGACCCAAGAGACCCAGTACTTC. Translation gives CSVFPGRTQETQYF.

At least ten counts were recorded for this clonotype. The chain has TRBV7-2 and TRBJ1-2; D gene unclear. There are 14 residues in the CDR3. Trimming pared 2 bases from V and 6 bases from J, leaving 13 bases between. The germline CDR1 and CDR2 sequences are SGHTA and FQGNSA. CDR3 coding DNA: TGTGCCAGCAGCTTATTAGCGCAAACAAATGGCTACACCTTC. This translates into CASSLLAQTNGYTF.

This clonotype was detected many times. V is TRBV6-2 or TRBV6-3 and J is TRBJ1-6; the D gene is possibly TRBD1 (6 bases). The CDR3 is made up of 15 amino acids. Germline values: CDR1 MNHEY, CDR2 SVGEGT. The V end lost 8 bases, the J end lost 7 bases, and 18 bases lay between the germline ends. CDR3 region: CASASDSLVNSPLHF. For the CDR3, the DNA is TGTGCCAGCGCCTCGGACAGCCTCGTCAATTCACCCCTCCACTTT.

V and J are TRBV6-6 and TRBJ2-3, with D hard to call. Trimming removed 5 bases at V and 4 bases at J, with 16 bases between. CDR1 MNHNY and CDR2 SVGAGI come from the germline V gene (reference sequence). This CDR3 comprises 15 residues. The CDR3 DNA reads as TGTGCCAGCAGTACCAGTCAGGTCCCCCCAGATACGCAGTATTTT. Translating gives CASSTSQVPPDTQYF.

This clonotype was counted between two and nine times. The chain joins TRBV20-1 to TRBJ2-3; D is unclear. The CDR3 is 11 residues long. Trimming removed 5 bases from V and 6 bases from J, with 9 bases in between. The germline gives CDR1 DFQATT, CDR2 SNEGSKA (reference sequence). The CDR3 spells CSAPWVDTQYF. CDR3 sequence (DNA): TGCAGTGCTCCCTGGGTGGATACGCAGTATTTT.

This clonotype was recorded at least ten times. The chain recombines TRBV6-2 or TRBV6-3 with TRBJ2-7; D call uncertain. The CDR3 loop spans 12 amino acids. Trimming pared 6 bases from V and 2 bases from J, leaving 8 bases between. Germline lookup yields CDR1 MNHEY and CDR2 SVGEGT. DNA for the CDR3: TGTGCCAGCAGGTCCCTGACCTACGAGCAGTACTTC. It yields the protein CASRSLTYEQYF.

Only a few counts were recorded for this clonotype. The CDR3 bases are TGTGCCAGCAGCTTATTAGGAATCGGGGCAGCGGGGGACTACGAGCAGTACTTC. Translating it yields CASSLLGIGAAGDYEQYF. V gene TRBV7-2 combines with J gene TRBJ2-7; 8 bases match TRBD2. Germline V lookup: CDR1 SGHTA, CDR2 FQGNSA. This CDR3 contains 18 residues. J lost 3 bases, V lost 2 bases, and 15 bases had no gene match. Filled out from reference TRBV7-2 and TRBJ2-7, the complete variable domain reads GAGVSQSPSNKVTEKGKDVELRCDPISGHTALYWYRQSLGQGLEFLIYFQGNSAPDKSGLPSDRFSAERTGGSVSTLTIQRTQQEDSAVYLCASSLLGIGAAGDYEQYFGPGTRLTVT.

This clonotype has a single count. At one end the junction does not follow the germline gene, possibly because of a read error. This chain joins TRBV28 and TRBJ1-1; TRBD1 is a possible D gene (6 bases). From germline, CDR1 is MDHEN and CDR2 SYDVKM. This CDR3 is built from 14 residues. Here the CDR3 reads CPSSSTGWGTEAFF. For the CDR3, the DNA is TGTCCCAGCAGTTCGACAGGATGGGGCACTGAAGCTTTCTTT.

The rearrangement uses TRBV28 and TRBJ2-3; 10 bases are a match to TRBD2. Trimming took 3 bases from V and 2 from J; bases not matched to a gene: 5. This CDR3 has 16 amino acids. Germline CDR1 and CDR2: MDHEN and SYDVKM. The CDR3, as DNA: TGTGCCAGCAGTTTGGGTAGCGGGAGGCCCACAGATACGCAGTATTTT. This gives the protein CASSLGSGRPTDTQYF.

This clonotype was seen more than once but under ten times. The chain is built from TRBV18 and TRBJ1-2; perhaps TRBD1 as D (6 bases). The germline gives CDR1 KGHSH, CDR2 LQKENI. V was cut by 4 bases and J by 7 bases, with 10 bases left in between. This CDR3 is 12 amino acids long. The DNA for the CDR3 is TGTGCCAGCTCACAGGACAGAGGTGGCTACACCTTC. Protein sequence: CASSQDRGGYTF.

This clonotype has just a few counts. The V call is TRBV6-2 or TRBV6-3, the J call TRBJ2-7; 12 bases fit TRBD1. This CDR3 comprises 14 residues. V lost 2 bases, J lost 6 bases, and 2 bases stayed unmatched. Germline V CDR1 and CDR2: MNHEY, SVGEGT. The CDR3 is CASSYGGQGAEQYF. In nucleotides, the CDR3 is TGTGCCAGCAGTTACGGGGGACAGGGGGCCGAGCAGTACTTC.

The chain links TRBV3-1 to TRBJ2-7; 7 bases line up with TRBD2. V lost 4 bases to trimming and J lost 4 bases; unmatched junction nucleotides: 4. Germline loops: CDR1 LGHDT, CDR2 YNNKEL (reference sequence). The CDR3 contains 13 residues. The CDR3 DNA reads TGTGCCAGCAGCCCCCCGGGACTATACGAGCAGTACTTC. Amino acids: CASSPPGLYEQYF.

V and J are TRBV28 and TRBJ1-2; D call uncertain. Germline V gives CDR1 MDHEN, CDR2 SYDVKM. Deletions cut 8 bases from V and 2 bases from J, with 9 bases between. CDR3 length: 12 residues. CDR3 residues: CASGGDNYGYTF. In DNA, the CDR3 is TGTGCCAGCGGCGGCGACAACTATGGCTACACCTTC.

This clonotype has more than one count but fewer than ten. The genes are TRBV6-2 or TRBV6-3 and TRBJ1-6; D gene unclear. Per germline, CDR1 MNHEY and CDR2 SVGEGT. This CDR3 contains 14 residues. V lost 6 bases and J lost 3, with 9 bases in between. This CDR3 reads CASSGVSYNSPLHF. In DNA form, the CDR3 reads TGTGCCAGCAGCGGGGTCAGCTATAATTCACCCCTCCACTTT.

By sample fraction, this clonotype is large. The chain employs TRBV6-2 or TRBV6-3 and TRBJ1-5; D is possibly TRBD1 (5 bases). V gave up 8 bases and J gave up 5 bases, with 10 bases separating them. This CDR3 is 12 amino acids long. The V gene's germline CDR1 is MNHEY and CDR2 SVGEGT. Written as DNA, the CDR3 is TGTGCCAGCGGGGACGGCCATCAGCCCCAGCATTTT. This translates into CASGDGHQPQHF.

Many counts were recorded for this clonotype. V and J are TRBV7-9 and TRBJ2-5; possibly TRBD2 for D (5 bases). Germline CDR1 is SEHNR and CDR2 is FQNEAQ (reference sequence). Trimming stripped 3 bases from V and 1 base from J, with 6 bases between. This CDR3 spans 13 amino acids. The CDR3 DNA is TGTGCCAGCAGCTTGACTACCCAAGAGACCCAGTACTTC. Its translation is CASSLTTQETQYF.

The gene calls are TRBV7-3 and TRBJ2-2, with TRBD2 matching over 9 bases. V shed 6 bases, J shed 3 bases, and the junction held 5 bases outside the gene matches. CDR3 length: 15 amino acids. Germline V lookup: CDR1 SGHTA, CDR2 FQGTGA. This CDR3 reads CASRLAGVHTGELFF. CDR3 DNA sequence: TGTGCCAGCAGGTTAGCGGGAGTGCACACCGGGGAGCTGTTTTTT. The full variable domain, in which reference TRBV7-3 and TRBJ2-2 provide the parts outside the CDR3, is GAGVSQTPSNKVTEKGKYVELRCDPISGHTALYWYRQSLGQGPEFLIYFQGTGAADDSGLPNDRFFAVRPEGSVSTLKIQRTERGDSAVYLCASRLAGVHTGELFFGEGSRLTVL.

The rearrangement joins TRBV29-1 to TRBJ2-6; maybe TRBD1 (5 bases). Trimming took off 4 bases at V and 1 base at J, with 5 bases between the two ends. The germline V gene encodes CDR1 SQVTM and CDR2 ANQGSEA. The CDR3 totals 13 residues. The CDR3 coding sequence is TGCAGCGTTGCAGGGTCTGGGGCCAACGTCCTGACTTTC. The encoded protein is CSVAGSGANVLTF.

The V and J genes are TRBV20-1 and TRBJ2-7; 10 positions agree with TRBD2. Germline assignment: CDR1 DFQATT and CDR2 SNEGSKA (reference sequence). CDR3 length: 14 residues. V shed 2 bases and J 4 bases; nucleotides not matched to a gene: 5. The CDR3 is CSARNPSGSYEQYF. CDR3 DNA: TGCAGTGCTAGAAATCCTAGCGGGAGTTACGAGCAGTACTTC.

This clonotype has more than one count but fewer than ten. The chain recombines TRBV6-6 with TRBJ1-1, with TRBD1 matching over 7 bases. Germline loops: CDR1 MNHNY, CDR2 SVGAGI (reference sequence). V trimming: 5 bases; J trimming: 5 bases; junction bases outside the gene matches: 20. The CDR3 sequence is 18 residues long. This CDR3 reads CASSTNRLGQAQGTEAFF. In DNA, the CDR3 is TGTGCCAGCAGTACGAACCGACTAGGACAGGCCCAGGGGACTGAAGCTTTCTTT.

This clonotype was recorded only once. For the CDR3, the DNA is TGTGCCAGCAGCTCGGGACTAGCGGAGACGGACACCGGGGAGCTGTTTTTT. Residues: CASSSGLAETDTGELFF. The chain is built from TRBV7-9 and TRBJ2-2, with 11 bases fitting TRBD2. With V trimmed by 4 bases and J by 3 bases, 7 bases remained unmatched. CDR3 length equals 17 residues. The germline gives CDR1 SEHNR, CDR2 FQNEAQ (reference sequence).

This clonotype was seen many times. The J gene is TRBJ2-5, the V gene TRBV20-1; TRBD1 agrees at 8 bases. Germline V gene lookup returns CDR1 DFQATT and CDR2 SNEGSKA (reference sequence). This CDR3 spans 13 amino acids. The junction had 8 bases not matched to a gene; V was cut back by 6 bases and J by 5 bases. In nucleotides, the CDR3 is TGCAGTGCGTCACCAGGGGGCATGGAGACCCAGTACTTC. It translates to CSASPGGMETQYF.

In its sample, this clonotype was seen many times. The V and J genes are TRBV5-1 and TRBJ2-6; D is undetermined. This CDR3 contains 14 residues. Germline V gene sequence: CDR1 SGHRS, CDR2 YFSETQ. Trimming shortened V by 1 base and J by 0 bases, and 2 bases separated the two germline ends. DNA of the CDR3: TGCGCCAGCAGCTTGCGCTCTGGGGCCAACGTCCTGACTTTC. This sequence encodes CASSLRSGANVLTF.

The chain carries TRBV24-1 and TRBJ2-1, with D perhaps TRBD2 (6 bases). There are 14 residues in the CDR3. Trimming took 8 bases from V and 5 from J, leaving 15 bases between them. Germline assignment: CDR1 KGHDR and CDR2 SFDVKD. The CDR3 DNA follows: TGTGCCACCATGGCCGGGGGAGGAAACAATGAGCAGTTCTTC. Its protein is CATMAGGGNNEQFF.

CDR3 DNA: TGTGCCATCAGTGAAGGTGGGAGCGACACTGAAGCTTTCTTT. Protein product: CAISEGGSDTEAFF. The chain employs TRBV10-3 and TRBJ1-1; D unresolved. The germline CDR1 and CDR2 sequences are ENHRY and SYGVKD. V was shortened by 3 bases and J by 3 bases, with 11 bases between the two germline ends. The CDR3 spans 14 residues.

CDR3 sequence: CASSGLPDLPQHF. As DNA, the CDR3 is TGCGCCAGCAGCGGTCTCCCGGACCTGCCCCAGCATTTT. V and J are TRBV5-1 and TRBJ1-5; D is uncertain. There are 13 residues in the CDR3. V shed 4 bases and J shed 9 bases, with 14 bases lying between them. Germline values: CDR1 SGHRS, CDR2 YFSETQ.

The chain carries TRBV5-1 and TRBJ2-7; 11 nucleotides match TRBD1. Germline CDR1 is SGHRS and CDR2 is YFSETQ. The CDR3 is 15 amino acids. J lost 7 bases, V lost 4 bases, and 10 bases had no gene match. The CDR3 DNA reads TGCGCCAGCAGCCCGCCCGGGACAGGGGGTACTGAGCAGTACTTC. Amino acid sequence: CASSPPGTGGTEQYF.